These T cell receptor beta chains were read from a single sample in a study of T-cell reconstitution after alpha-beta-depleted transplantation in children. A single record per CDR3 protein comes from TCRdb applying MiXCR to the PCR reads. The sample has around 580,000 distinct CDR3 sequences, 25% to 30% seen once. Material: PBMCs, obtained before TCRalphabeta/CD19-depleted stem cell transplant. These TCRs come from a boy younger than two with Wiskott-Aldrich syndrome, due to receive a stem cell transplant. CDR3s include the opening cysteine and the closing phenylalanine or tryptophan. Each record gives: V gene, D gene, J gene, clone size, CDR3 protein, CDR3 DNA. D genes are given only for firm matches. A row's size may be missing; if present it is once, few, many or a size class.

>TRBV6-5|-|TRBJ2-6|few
CASSLGLFFSGANVLTF
TGTGCCAGCAGTTTAGGACTCTTTTTCTCTGGGGCCAACGTCCTGACTTTC
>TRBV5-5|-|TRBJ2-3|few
CASSLRSGATDTQYF
TGTGCCAGCAGCTTAAGGTCAGGAGCCACAGATACGCAGTATTTT
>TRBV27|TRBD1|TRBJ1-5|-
CASMPGQGYQPQHF
TGTGCCAGCATGCCGGGACAGGGTTATCAGCCCCAGCATTTT
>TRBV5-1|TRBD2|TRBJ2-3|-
CASSVGGSGADTQYF
TGCGCCAGCAGCGTGGGGGGGTCGGGGGCAGATACGCAGTATTTT
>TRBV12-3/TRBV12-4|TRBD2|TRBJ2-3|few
CASSFGGYTDTQYF
TGTGCCAGCAGTTTCGGGGGGTACACAGATACGCAGTATTTT
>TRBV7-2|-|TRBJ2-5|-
CASSSVLSGSFGETQYF
TGTGCCAGCAGCTCCGTACTCTCCGGGAGTTTCGGAGAGACCCAGTACTTC
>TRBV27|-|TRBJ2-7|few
CASSLSGGPLYEQYF
TGTGCCAGCAGTTTATCGGGGGGTCCCCTCTACGAGCAGTACTTC
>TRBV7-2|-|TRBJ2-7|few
CASSSRDTYEQYF
TGTGCCAGCAGCTCCAGAGATACGTACGAGCAGTACTTC
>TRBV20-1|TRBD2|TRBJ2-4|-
CSARGGMGGNIQYF
TGCAGTGCTAGAGGCGGGATGGGGGGGAACATTCAGTACTTC
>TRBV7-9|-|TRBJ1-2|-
CASSPMDGYYGYTF
TGTGCCAGCAGCCCCATGGACGGATATTATGGCTACACCTTC
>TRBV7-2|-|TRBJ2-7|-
CASSLARAAYEQYF
TGTGCCAGCAGCTTAGCCAGGGCAGCCTACGAGCAGTACTTC
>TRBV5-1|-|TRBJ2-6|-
CASILAPGANVLTF
TGCGCCAGCATTTTAGCTCCTGGGGCCAACGTCCTGACTTTC
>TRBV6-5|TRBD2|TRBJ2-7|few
CASSYSKLAGGLKNYEQYF
TGTGCCAGCAGTTACTCGAAACTAGCGGGAGGACTTAAAAACTACGAGCAGTACTTC
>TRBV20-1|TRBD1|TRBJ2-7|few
CSATPIRDRDSEQYF
TGCAGTGCCACCCCAATCCGGGACAGGGACTCCGAGCAGTACTTC
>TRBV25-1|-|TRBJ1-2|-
CASEGGYGYTF
TGTGCCAGCGAGGGGGGATATGGCTACACCTTC
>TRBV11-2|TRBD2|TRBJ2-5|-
CASSLEVGLAGDF
TGTGCCAGCAGCTTAGAAGTGGGACTAGCGGGTGACTTC
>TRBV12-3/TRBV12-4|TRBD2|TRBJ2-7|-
CASSLAPASGRAVFLYEQYF
TGTGCCAGCAGTTTAGCCCCTGCTAGCGGGAGGGCCGTATTTCTCTACGAGCAGTACTTC
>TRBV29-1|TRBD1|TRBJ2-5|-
CSVGQGSETQYF
TGCAGCGTTGGACAGGGGTCGGAGACCCAGTACTTC
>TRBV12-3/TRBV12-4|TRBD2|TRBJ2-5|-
CASRRTSGSKETQYF
TGTGCCAGCAGGCGGACTAGCGGGAGTAAGGAGACCCAGTACTTC
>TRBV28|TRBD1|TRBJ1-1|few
CASRTYRGQGEAFF
TGTGCCAGCAGGACTTACAGGGGGCAGGGTGAAGCTTTCTTT
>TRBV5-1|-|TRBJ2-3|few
CASSPGVENTQYF
TGCGCCAGCAGTCCAGGGGTAGAAAATACGCAGTATTTT
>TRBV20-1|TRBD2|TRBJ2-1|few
CSGTSVYNEQFF
TGCAGTGGGACTAGCGTCTACAATGAGCAGTTCTTC
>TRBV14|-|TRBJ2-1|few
CASSLTSSGQFF
TGTGCCAGCAGCCTTACCTCAAGCGGGCAGTTCTTC
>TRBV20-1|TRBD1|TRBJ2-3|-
CSARPRDREQYF
TGCAGTGCTAGACCGAGGGACAGGGAGCAGTATTTT
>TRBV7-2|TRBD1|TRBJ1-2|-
CASSLVGGAGNYGYTF
TGTGCCAGCAGCTTAGTAGGGGGCGCGGGTAACTATGGCTACACCTTC
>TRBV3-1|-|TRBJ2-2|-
CASSKVLDAGELFF
TGTGCCAGCAGCAAGGTACTAGACGCCGGGGAGCTGTTTTTT
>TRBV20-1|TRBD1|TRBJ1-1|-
CSAPDRVEKAFF
TGCAGTGCCCCGGACAGGGTGGAGAAAGCTTTCTTT
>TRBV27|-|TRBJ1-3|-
CASSPEMTEYSGNTIYF
TGTGCCAGCAGTCCCGAGATGACGGAATACTCTGGAAACACCATATATTTT
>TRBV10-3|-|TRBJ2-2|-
CAIGQRGELFF
TGTGCCATCGGACAGCGCGGGGAGCTGTTTTTT
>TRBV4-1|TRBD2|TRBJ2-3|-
CASSPIPGLAYSTDTQYF
TGCGCCAGCAGCCCTATTCCGGGACTAGCGTACAGCACAGATACGCAGTATTTT
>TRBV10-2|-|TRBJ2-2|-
CASSHIAEQNTGELFF
TGCGCCAGCAGCCATATAGCGGAACAGAACACCGGGGAGCTGTTTTTT
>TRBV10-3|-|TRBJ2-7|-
CAISAGSLYEQYF
TGTGCCATCAGTGCCGGCAGCCTCTACGAGCAGTACTTC